This TCR beta chain was captured by sequencing in a study of prognosis after radiotherapy for stage I lung cancer. In the study overall: Enrolled patients were those with stage I non-small cell lung cancer, a group that was recruited between April 2018 and January 2019.

Genomic DNA provided the template from which TCR beta CDR3 was amplified by two-round multiplex PCR. First-round PCR amplification was performed with primers specific to each TRBV and TRBJ gene. TCRdb re-analysed the multiplex PCR reads in MiXCR, keeping a single row per CDR3 protein. The sample consists of about 16,000 distinct CDR3 sequences, less than 55% of them appearing once. Germline V gene data show CDR1 as LNHDA and CDR2 as SQIVND (reference sequence). The CDR3 spans 16 residues. Details on this clonotype: Compared with germline, one end of the junction differs, possibly owing to a read error.

This clonotype was obtained from a donor aged 50 or older with non-small cell lung cancer. The sequencing used PBMCs, collected before or after stereotactic body radiation therapy (not recorded which). V usage is TRBV19 and J usage is TRBJ2-2; 12 bases line up with TRBD2. CDR3 in DNA: TGTGCCAGTAGTGTACTAGCGGGAGGCAGCACCTGGGAGCTGTTCTTT. Translating it yields CASSVLAGGSTWELFF.